The rows below give T cell receptor beta chains drawn from one sample of a study of blood T cells in healthy people across ages. TCRdb fed the 5' RACE reads into MiXCR, producing one record per CDR3 protein. The table has roughly 1 million distinct CDR3 sequences, around 25% seen once. This sample was shared with a second study, whose subject was T cells of mothers and their children.

The specimen sequenced was blood. These TCRs come from a girl aged 2-15 years in good health. Both conserved end residues are part of each CDR3. D genes are given only for firm matches. Not every row has a clone size; where given, it reads once, few, many or a size class.

D gene	V gene	clone size	J gene	CDR3 protein	CDR3 DNA
-	TRBV29-1	few	TRBJ2-1	CSVGALVNPSNEQFF	TGCAGCGTTGGAGCGCTGGTCAACCCAAGCAATGAGCAGTTCTTC
-	TRBV11-2	-	TRBJ2-5	CASSSGSKETQYF	TGTGCCAGCAGCTCCGGGTCAAAAGAGACCCAGTACTTC
-	TRBV20-1	-	TRBJ2-7	CSAKPDRYFYEQYF	TGCAGTGCTAAACCCGACAGGTACTTCTACGAGCAGTACTTC
-	TRBV29-1	-	TRBJ2-1	CSGLPSPGEYEQFF	TGCAGCGGGCTCCCGAGCCCTGGCGAGTATGAGCAGTTCTTC
-	TRBV24-1	few	TRBJ2-7	CATSDLTIYEQYF	TGTGCCACCAGTGATTTGACCATCTACGAGCAGTACTTC
TRBD1	TRBV4-1	few	TRBJ2-1	CASSPDRGAYNEQFF	TGCGCCAGCAGCCCGGACAGGGGGGCCTACAATGAGCAGTTCTTC
TRBD2	TRBV5-1	few	TRBJ2-1	CASSFGASGRARTNEQFF	TGCGCCAGCAGCTTTGGGGCTAGCGGGAGGGCCAGAACTAATGAGCAGTTCTTC
-	TRBV25-1	few	TRBJ1-1	CASLSGTEAFF	TGTGCCAGCCTAAGCGGCACTGAAGCTTTCTTT
-	TRBV29-1	few	TRBJ2-7	CSVVGDKVYEQYF	TGCAGCGTTGTCGGGGACAAGGTCTACGAGCAGTACTTC
TRBD1	TRBV10-3	-	TRBJ2-4	CAISEGHGTDSKNIQYF	TGTGCCATCAGTGAGGGGCACGGGACAGATTCCAAAAACATTCAGTACTTC
-	TRBV12-3/TRBV12-4	-	TRBJ2-1	CASSFLRDTNEQFF	TGTGCCAGCAGTTTTCTCCGGGACACCAATGAGCAGTTCTTC
TRBD1	TRBV29-1	many	TRBJ1-1	CSARQGANTEAFF	TGCAGCGCCCGACAGGGGGCGAACACTGAAGCTTTCTTT
-	TRBV25-1	once	TRBJ2-4	CASSEYFGAKNIQYF	TGTGCCAGCAGTGAATATTTTGGAGCCAAAAACATTCAGTACTTC
-	TRBV24-1	-	TRBJ1-1	CATGYGTEAFF	TGTGCCACCGGCTACGGTACTGAAGCTTTCTTT
-	TRBV4-1	-	TRBJ2-1	CASSQDRGLPRDEQFF	TGCGCCAGCAGCCAAGATCGGGGACTCCCGCGTGACGAGCAGTTCTTC
-	TRBV10-3	few	TRBJ2-7	CAISEAIQGAEQYF	TGTGCCATCAGCGAAGCTATACAGGGTGCCGAGCAGTACTTC
-	TRBV18	few	TRBJ2-7	CASSDGTAGQQYF	TGTGCCAGCTCAGATGGGACGGCAGGGCAGCAGTACTTC
-	TRBV10-3	-	TRBJ2-5	CAISPGVGETQYF	TGTGCCATCAGTCCGGGTGTGGGAGAGACCCAGTACTTC
TRBD2	TRBV3-1	-	TRBJ2-3	CASSQEETSGSKADTQYF	TGTGCCAGCAGCCAAGAGGAGACTAGCGGGAGTAAAGCAGATACGCAGTATTTT
TRBD1	TRBV27	-	TRBJ1-5	CASSLAGGNGNQPQHF	TGTGCCAGCAGTTTAGCAGGGGGTAATGGCAATCAGCCCCAGCATTTT
-	TRBV13	-	TRBJ2-7	CASSASPDMYEQYF	TGTGCCAGCAGCGCAAGCCCAGATATGTACGAGCAGTACTTC
-	TRBV6-2/TRBV6-3	-	TRBJ2-2	CGVGRTTGELFF	TGTGGCGTGGGGCGAACCACCGGGGAGCTGTTTTTT
-	TRBV5-4	-	TRBJ2-2	CASSLESRVPPVGELFF	TGTGCCAGCAGCTTGGAGTCTAGAGTTCCCCCCGTGGGGGAGCTGTTTTTT
-	TRBV20-1	-	TRBJ1-1	CSAETGNFEAFF	TGCAGTGCTGAGACAGGCAACTTTGAAGCTTTCTTT
TRBD2	TRBV11-3	-	TRBJ2-3	CASSSPKAGGVADTQYF	TGTGCCAGCAGCTCACCTAAAGCGGGAGGGGTCGCAGATACGCAGTATTTT
-	TRBV6-5	-	TRBJ2-2	CVSSKTGGSGELFF	TGTGTCAGCAGTAAGACCGGGGGTTCAGGGGAGCTGTTTTTT
-	TRBV7-2	-	TRBJ2-1	CASKYNEQFF	TGTGCCAGCAAGTACAATGAGCAGTTCTTC
-	TRBV7-2	few	TRBJ2-5	CASSPFMTETQYF	TGTGCCAGCAGCCCATTTATGACTGAGACCCAGTACTTC
-	TRBV20-1	few	TRBJ2-1	CSASKRQNYNEQFF	TGCAGTGCTAGTAAGCGGCAAAACTACAATGAGCAGTTCTTC
-	TRBV6-5	few	TRBJ1-6	CASRAEQQNSPLHF	TGTGCCAGCAGAGCAGAACAGCAGAATTCACCCCTCCACTTT
-	TRBV7-3	few	TRBJ2-5	CASSLNNLAETQYF	TGTGCCAGCAGCTTAAACAATCTAGCGGAGACCCAGTACTTC
-	TRBV20-1	few	TRBJ2-4	CSARGLAKNIQYF	TGCAGTGCTAGAGGACTAGCCAAAAACATTCAGTACTTC
-	TRBV6-5	-	TRBJ2-5	CASSYAGAEEETQYF	TGTGCCAGCAGTTACGCTGGGGCGGAGGAAGAGACCCAGTACTTC
-	TRBV4-3	few	TRBJ2-1	CASSQELQGGAPFNEQFF	TGCGCCAGCAGCCAAGAATTACAGGGCGGGGCCCCTTTCAATGAGCAGTTCTTC
TRBD1	TRBV27	once	TRBJ1-2	CASSQTSTGTGGVSRGYTF	TGTGCCAGCAGCCAGACCTCTACCGGGACAGGTGGGGTTAGTCGGGGCTACACCTTC
-	TRBV24-1	few	TRBJ1-1	CATSEGEAEAFF	TGTGCCACCAGTGAGGGGGAGGCTGAAGCTTTCTTT
-	TRBV7-9	-	TRBJ1-1	CASSPTGTDLEAFF	TGTGCCAGCAGCCCTACCGGGACCGACCTTGAAGCTTTCTTT
-	TRBV25-1	-	TRBJ2-7	CASSAYREPYEQYF	TGTGCCAGCAGTGCATACAGGGAGCCCTACGAGCAGTACTTC
-	TRBV6-6	-	TRBJ1-2	CASSLDRGWSGYTF	TGTGCCAGCAGTTTAGACAGAGGTTGGAGCGGCTACACCTTC
TRBD1	TRBV12-3/TRBV12-4	few	TRBJ1-2	CASCPGTERHYGYTF	TGTGCCAGCTGCCCTGGGACAGAGCGACACTATGGCTACACCTTC
-	TRBV7-9	few	TRBJ1-4	CATVQTGPEEKLFF	TGTGCCACCGTACAAACAGGGCCTGAGGAAAAACTGTTTTTT
-	TRBV7-2	-	TRBJ1-4	CASSLGGRGQEKLFF	TGTGCCAGCAGCTTGGGGGGCAGGGGTCAGGAAAAACTGTTTTTT